The 20 T cell receptor beta chains reported below all come from one sample, sequenced in a study of response to subunit inactivated influenza vaccine. MiXCR, run by TCRdb on the RT-PCR reads, gives a single entry per CDR3 protein. Of almost 250,000 distinct CDR3 sequences detected, about 12% appear once; the ten largest clones hold less than 8.5%. The sample consisted of non-naive T cells sorted from PBMCs, taken approximately 15 days before vaccination. Receptor source: a man aged 45-65 years who received an inactivated influenza vaccine.

This clonotype was counted ten times or more. V and J are TRBV4-3 and TRBJ2-7; D perhaps matches TRBD2 (6 bases). Germline CDR1 and CDR2: LGHNA and YSLEER. Deletions cut 1 base from V and 0 bases from J, with 10 bases between. This CDR3 is 15 amino acids long. This CDR3 reads CASSQAAEGSYEQYF. The CDR3 DNA reads as TGCGCCAGCAGCCAAGCTGCGGAGGGCTCCTACGAGCAGTACTTC.

The chain carries TRBV6-2 or TRBV6-3 and TRBJ2-3; TRBD2 might be the D (5 bases). This CDR3 spans 11 amino acids. CDR1 MNHEY and CDR2 SVGEGT come from the germline V gene. V lost 8 bases and J lost 8, with 11 bases in between. The DNA of the CDR3 is TGTGCCAGCCTACTAGGGAGTACGCAGTATTTT. This gives the protein CASLLGSTQYF.

V gene TRBV20-1 combines with J gene TRBJ2-3; 8 bases agree with TRBD2. The CDR3 has 15 amino acids. V gave up 0 bases and J gave up 7 bases; unmatched junction bases: 9. Germline V CDR1 and CDR2: DFQATT, SNEGSKA (reference sequence). This CDR3 is CSARENSGMAHTQYF. The CDR3 coding sequence is TGCAGTGCTAGAGAGAATAGCGGGATGGCCCATACGCAGTATTTT.

This clonotype was seen ten or more times. V and J are TRBV20-1 and TRBJ2-1; 10 bases line up with TRBD2. Germline CDR1 and CDR2: DFQATT and SNEGSKA (reference sequence). The trim removed 4 bases at V and 0 bases at J, leaving 9 bases unmatched. The CDR3 is made up of 17 amino acids. CDR3 DNA sequence: TGCAGTGCTACAGGACTAGCGGAAACAAGCTCCTACAATGAGCAGTTCTTC. Translation: CSATGLAETSSYNEQFF.

This clonotype was seen repeatedly, ten times or more. The gene calls are TRBV12-3 or TRBV12-4 and TRBJ2-7, with no clear D. The CDR3 is 13 amino acids. Between the trimmed V and J ends, which lost 1 base and 2 bases, there was a span of 6 bases. CDR3 loop: CASSLGGTYEQYF. The CDR3 region has the DNA TGTGCCAGCAGTTTAGGGGGAACCTACGAGCAGTACTTC.

In this sample, this clonotype turned up many times. The chain uses TRBV7-2 and TRBJ2-1; no definite D call. Between the trimmed V and J ends, which lost 1 base and 6 bases, there was a span of 13 bases. Germline lookup yields CDR1 SGHTA and CDR2 FQGNSA. CDR3 length: 15 residues. The CDR3, as DNA: TGTGCCAGCAGCTTAGGCTACCAAAGAGGCAATGAGCAGTTCTTC. This encodes CASSLGYQRGNEQFF.

This clonotype was seen more than once but under ten times. The chain couples TRBV20-1 to TRBJ2-1, with 9 bases that match TRBD2. V shed 5 bases, J shed 3 bases, and the junction held 5 bases outside the gene matches. The germline V gene has CDR1 DFQATT and CDR2 SNEGSKA (reference sequence). This CDR3 is 14 amino acids long. CDR3 in DNA: TGCAGTGCTGTAGCGGGGGCAGACTACAATGAGCAGTTCTTC. Protein sequence: CSAVAGADYNEQFF.

The chain employs TRBV3-1 and TRBJ1-4; D ambiguous. V lost 2 bases and J 2 bases, leaving 3 bases between the germline ends. Germline V CDR1 and CDR2: LGHDT, YNNKEL (reference sequence). This CDR3 has 13 amino acids. Here the CDR3 DNA reads TGTGCCAGCAGCCAAAGGACTAATGAAAAACTGTTTTTT. It encodes CASSQRTNEKLFF.

This clonotype showed up just a few times. The chain is built from TRBV24-1 and TRBJ2-2; 11 nucleotides match TRBD1. The CDR3 is made up of 16 amino acids. Trimming took 4 bases from V and 10 from J; bases not matched to a gene: 10. Germline CDR1 KGHDR, CDR2 SFDVKD. This chain's CDR3 is CATSEPGQGADEELFF. The CDR3, as DNA: TGTGCCACCAGTGAACCCGGACAGGGGGCTGATGAGGAGCTGTTTTTT.

This clonotype was observed a handful of times. This sequence joins TRBV4-2 and TRBJ2-3; perhaps D is TRBD1 or TRBD2 (5 bases each). Looked up from germline, CDR1 is LGHNA and CDR2 is YNFKEQ. The V end was cut by 6 bases, the J end by 1 base, with 14 bases between. The CDR3 spans 15 residues. The chain's CDR3 is CASRKRGAGTDTQYF. In DNA, the CDR3 is TGTGCCAGCAGAAAAAGGGGAGCGGGCACAGATACGCAGTATTTT.

Many counts were recorded for this clonotype. This chain connects TRBV28 to TRBJ1-1; TRBD1 aligns across 7 bases. This CDR3 is built from 18 residues. Trimming removed 8 bases from V and 2 bases from J; junction bases left unmatched: 20. The germline gives CDR1 MDHEN, CDR2 SYDVKM. The CDR3 sequence: CASRTVQSAGTANTEAFF. CDR3 coding DNA: TGTGCCAGCCGGACGGTCCAATCCGCCGGGACAGCAAACACTGAAGCTTTCTTT.

This clonotype was detected ten times or more. The chain recombines TRBV6-2 or TRBV6-3 with TRBJ2-1; TRBD2 matches 8 bases. V lost 2 bases, J lost 8 bases, and 17 bases stayed unmatched. CDR1 is MNHEY, CDR2 SVGEGT, per germline. This CDR3 comprises 18 residues. CDR3 in amino acids: CASSYMSTTSGRGDEQFF. In DNA, the CDR3 is TGTGCCAGCAGTTACATGTCGACAACGAGCGGGAGAGGGGATGAGCAGTTCTTC.

In its sample, this clonotype was seen many times. CDR3 in amino acids: CASSLDGGPPGMDTQYF. For the CDR3, the DNA is TGTGCCAGCAGCTTAGACGGCGGTCCCCCTGGGATGGATACGCAGTATTTT. The V call is TRBV7-3, the J call TRBJ2-3; D is undetermined. Trimming removed 2 bases from V and 6 bases from J, with 21 bases in between. The CDR3 spans 17 residues. Germline V gene lookup returns CDR1 SGHTA and CDR2 FQGTGA.

This clonotype was seen at least ten times. The V call is TRBV20-1, the J call TRBJ2-1; the D gene could be TRBD1 or TRBD2 (5 bases each). Germline assignment: CDR1 DFQATT and CDR2 SNEGSKA (reference sequence). This CDR3 is built from 14 residues. Trimming left V 0 bases short and J 7 bases short, with 13 bases between. CDR3 DNA sequence: TGCAGTGCTAGAGATCCCAGGGAGAGGAATGAGCAGTTCTTC. Translation: CSARDPRERNEQFF.

This clonotype was found a few times. This CDR3 is CASSQVEVAGNTIYF. The DNA for the CDR3 is TGTGCCAGCAGCCAAGTTGAAGTGGCTGGAAACACCATATATTTT. The V call is TRBV3-1, the J call TRBJ1-3; the D is unclear. Looked up from germline, CDR1 is LGHDT and CDR2 is YNNKEL (reference sequence). Trimming took 1 base from V and 2 from J, leaving 9 bases between them. This CDR3 spans 15 amino acids.

The sample holds many counts of this clonotype. V and J are TRBV29-1 and TRBJ2-1; D not certain. This CDR3 is built from 8 residues. V was shortened by 4 bases and J by 13 bases, with 5 bases between the two germline ends. The germline CDR1 and CDR2 sequences are SQVTM and ANQGSEA. The CDR3 protein is CSVGPQFF. CDR3 nucleotides: TGCAGCGTTGGCCCTCAGTTCTTC.

This clonotype was counted a few times. The chain recombines TRBV20-1 with TRBJ2-1; 12 bases match TRBD1. With V trimmed by 5 bases and J by 7 bases, 6 bases remained unmatched. The CDR3 extends over 14 amino acids. Per germline, CDR1 DFQATT and CDR2 SNEGSKA (reference sequence). CDR3 bases: TGCAGTGCTGACCGGGACAGGGGGCAGAATGAGCAGTTCTTC. This codes for CSADRDRGQNEQFF.

This clonotype was picked up many times. V gene TRBV12-3 or TRBV12-4 combines with J gene TRBJ2-7; D is perhaps TRBD2 (6 bases). Trimming stripped 5 bases from V and 2 bases from J, with 19 bases between. This CDR3 has 16 residues. The DNA for the CDR3 is TGTGCCAGCAGTAGCCTTCGGGGCGGGGCGACCTACGAGCAGTACTTC. Translated: CASSSLRGGATYEQYF.

The V gene is TRBV2, the J gene TRBJ1-1; TRBD1 matches at 7 bases. Germline-derived CDR1 and CDR2 are SNHLY and FYNNEI. The CDR3 is 13 amino acids. Trimming removed 5 bases from V and 3 bases from J; junction bases left unmatched: 3. The CDR3 loop reads CASSNTGDTEAFF. The CDR3 nucleotides are TGTGCCAGCAGTAACACAGGGGACACTGAAGCTTTCTTT. The variable domain in full, with the rest retrieved from reference TRBV2 and TRBJ1-1, is EPEVTQTPSHQVTQMGQEVILRCVPISNHLYFYWYRQILGQKVEFLVSFYNNEISEKSEIFDDQFSVERPDGSNFTLKIRSTKLEDSAMYFCASSNTGDTEAFFGQGTRLTVV.

The chain has TRBV7-8 and TRBJ2-1, with D unresolved. Germline V gene sequence: CDR1 SGHVS, CDR2 FQNEAQ. Trimming took off 5 bases at V and 0 bases at J, with 14 bases between the two ends. The length of the CDR3 is 16 residues. CDR3 sequence (DNA): TGTGCCAGCAGCCGGCGTCTGAGCAGCTCCTACAATGAGCAGTTCTTC. It codes for CASSRRLSSSYNEQFF.